The rows below give T cell receptor beta chains drawn from one sample of a study of vaccination and CD4 T cells after COVID-19. Via MiXCR, TCRdb re-called the PCR reads, giving one row per CDR3 protein. The table includes about 14,000 distinct CDR3 sequences, less than 50% detected once. Antigen specificity for these receptors is unknown. What was sequenced was cultured CD4+ T cells from blood. Source of these receptors: a human donor with COVID-19. Both conserved end residues are part of each CDR3. The order of the fields is D gene, J gene, clone size, V gene, CDR3 length, CDR3 protein, CDR3 DNA. A D gene is named only where the DNA matches it firmly. A row's size may be missing; if present it is once, few, many or a size class.

>TRBD2|TRBJ2-1|few|TRBV7-3|16
CASSLTGGSSYNEQFF
TGTGCCAGCAGCTTAACGGGGGGGAGCTCCTACAATGAGCAGTTCTTC
>-|TRBJ2-3|-|TRBV4-3|16
CASSQGMGASTDTQYF
TGCGCCAGCAGCCAGGGTATGGGTGCTAGCACAGATACGCAGTATTTT
>-|TRBJ1-2|-|TRBV7-2|13
CTSSIKMVGGYTF
TGTACCAGCAGCATAAAGATGGTAGGCGGCTACACCTTC
>-|TRBJ2-4|-|TRBV7-9|14
CASSSWAGGDIQYF
TGTGCCAGCAGCTCGTGGGCAGGCGGGGACATTCAGTACTTC
>-|TRBJ2-3|few|TRBV7-2|13
CASEGGSTDTQYF
TGTGCCAGCGAAGGGGGGAGCACAGATACGCAGTATTTT
>-|TRBJ2-5|-|TRBV10-3|14
CAIRAGQTEETQYF
TGTGCCATCAGGGCAGGACAGACGGAAGAGACCCAGTACTTC
>TRBD1|TRBJ2-5|few|TRBV15|16
CATSRDLQGGTETQYF
TGTGCCACCAGCAGAGACTTACAGGGGGGTACGGAGACCCAGTACTTC
>TRBD1|TRBJ1-2|few|TRBV5-6|14
CASSRTRGQHGYTF
TGTGCCAGCAGCCGGACGAGGGGACAGCATGGCTACACCTTC
>TRBD1|TRBJ2-5|-|TRBV18|13
CASSPGQQETQYF
TGTGCCAGCTCACCGGGACAGCAAGAGACCCAGTACTTC
>-|TRBJ2-2|-|TRBV6-1|17
CASITSGPKGDTGELFF
TGTGCCAGCATCACGTCGGGACCTAAAGGGGACACCGGGGAGCTGTTTTTT
>-|TRBJ2-3|-|TRBV6-2/TRBV6-3|13
CASSQTRTNTQYF
TGTGCCAGCAGCCAGACTCGTACAAATACGCAGTATTTT
>-|TRBJ2-5|-|TRBV11-2|15
CASSPQGGYQETQYF
TGTGCCAGCAGCCCACAGGGAGGCTACCAAGAGACCCAGTACTTC
>TRBD1|TRBJ2-2|few|TRBV7-2|14
CASSTGGFTGELFF
TGTGCCAGCAGTACAGGGGGTTTCACCGGGGAGCTGTTTTTT
>-|TRBJ1-2|few|TRBV20-1|14
CSAPPGFMGHGYTF
TGCAGTGCTCCCCCGGGCTTTATGGGGCATGGCTACACCTTC
>-|TRBJ1-5|few|TRBV28|15
CASSRSDILNQPQHF
TGTGCCAGCAGCCGTTCGGACATCCTTAATCAGCCCCAGCATTTT
>-|TRBJ2-2|few|TRBV2|14
CASRGLFETGELFF
TGTGCCAGCAGGGGACTGTTCGAAACCGGGGAGCTGTTTTTT
>-|TRBJ2-1|few|TRBV11-2|16
CASSPSGVGSYNEQFF
TGTGCCAGCAGCCCATCGGGGGTGGGATCCTACAATGAGCAGTTCTTC
>-|TRBJ2-5|-|TRBV11-1|13
CASSPRPQSAQYF
TGTGCCAGCAGCCCGAGACCCCAGTCAGCCCAGTACTTC
>TRBD1|TRBJ1-1|few|TRBV7-9|14
CASSTFRGRAEAFF
TGTGCCAGCAGCACCTTCAGGGGGCGAGCTGAAGCTTTCTTT
>TRBD1|TRBJ2-7|-|TRBV11-2|18
CASSPLGRDRGTTYEQYF
TGTGCCAGCAGCCCCTTAGGCCGGGACAGGGGAACTACCTACGAGCAGTACTTC
>TRBD1|TRBJ2-7|few|TRBV2|15
CASSVAGQGNDEQYF
TGTGCCAGCAGTGTGGCGGGACAGGGAAATGACGAGCAGTACTTC
>-|TRBJ2-5|few|TRBV6-5|15
CASSSPRGAQETQYF
TGTGCCAGCAGTTCCCCCCGAGGAGCACAAGAGACCCAGTACTTC
>-|TRBJ1-5|-|TRBV20-1|11
CSASGNQPQHF
TGCAGTGCTAGTGGTAATCAGCCCCAGCATTTT
>-|TRBJ1-5|large|TRBV12-3/TRBV12-4|11
CASSSGQPQHF
TGTGCCAGCAGTTCTGGTCAGCCCCAGCATTTT
>TRBD2|TRBJ2-3|few|TRBV27|16
CASSLGTSRSTDTQYF
TGTGCCAGCAGTTTAGGGACTAGCAGAAGCACAGATACGCAGTATTTT
>TRBD2|TRBJ2-3|few|TRBV11-3|16
CASSQGSGLGTDTQYF
TGTGCCAGCAGCCAAGGTTCCGGACTAGGAACAGATACGCAGTATTTT
>TRBD1|TRBJ1-3|-|TRBV7-9|15
CASSLGQELINTIYF
TGTGCCAGCAGCCTAGGACAGGAACTAATAAACACCATATATTTT
>-|TRBJ1-2|medium-sized|TRBV20-1|17
CSAREYSSRTVVDGYTF
TGCAGTGCTAGAGAATACTCTAGCCGGACGGTGGTGGATGGCTACACCTTC
>-|TRBJ1-6|few|TRBV30|10
CACGYSPLHF
TGTGCCTGCGGCTATTCACCCCTCCACTTT
>-|TRBJ1-2|few|TRBV18|14
CASSPEGSGYGYTF
TGTGCCAGCTCACCAGAGGGCAGCGGCTATGGCTACACCTTC
>TRBD1|TRBJ1-1|-|TRBV6-1|15
CASRQGAFYSTEAFF
TGTGCCAGCAGACAGGGGGCGTTTTATAGCACTGAAGCTTTCTTT
>TRBD2|TRBJ2-1|-|TRBV20-1|15
CSARASGGIYNEQFF
TGCAGTGCTAGGGCTAGCGGGGGTATCTACAATGAGCAGTTCTTC
>TRBD1|TRBJ2-2|-|TRBV6-5|15
CASSYQGQAVGELFF
TGTGCCAGCAGTTACCAAGGACAGGCGGTCGGGGAGCTGTTTTTT
>TRBD2|TRBJ2-5|few|TRBV10-3|16
CAISGASGASGETQYF
TGTGCCATCAGTGGGGCTAGCGGGGCCTCGGGGGAGACCCAGTACTTC
>-|TRBJ2-3|-|TRBV10-3|14
CAISKDPAADTQYF
TGTGCCATCAGTAAAGACCCGGCGGCAGATACGCAGTATTTT
>-|TRBJ2-1|-|TRBV5-8|13
CASSRDRNNEQFF
TGTGCCAGCAGCCGTGATAGGAACAATGAGCAGTTCTTC
>-|TRBJ2-6|-|TRBV2|14
CVTAGSSGANVLTF
TGTGTCACAGCTGGGAGCTCTGGGGCCAACGTCCTGACTTTC
>TRBD1|TRBJ2-3|few|TRBV6-1|16
CASTRGQGARIDTQYF
TGTGCCAGCACGCGGGGACAGGGGGCGAGGATAGATACGCAGTATTTT
>TRBD1|TRBJ2-7|-|TRBV5-6|14
CASSSTGQGSEQYF
TGTGCCAGCAGCTCTACGGGACAGGGATCCGAGCAGTACTTC
>-|TRBJ2-7|-|TRBV12-3/TRBV12-4|16
CASSLGRRISSYEQYF
TGTGCCAGCAGTTTGGGACGGAGAATAAGCTCCTACGAGCAGTACTTC